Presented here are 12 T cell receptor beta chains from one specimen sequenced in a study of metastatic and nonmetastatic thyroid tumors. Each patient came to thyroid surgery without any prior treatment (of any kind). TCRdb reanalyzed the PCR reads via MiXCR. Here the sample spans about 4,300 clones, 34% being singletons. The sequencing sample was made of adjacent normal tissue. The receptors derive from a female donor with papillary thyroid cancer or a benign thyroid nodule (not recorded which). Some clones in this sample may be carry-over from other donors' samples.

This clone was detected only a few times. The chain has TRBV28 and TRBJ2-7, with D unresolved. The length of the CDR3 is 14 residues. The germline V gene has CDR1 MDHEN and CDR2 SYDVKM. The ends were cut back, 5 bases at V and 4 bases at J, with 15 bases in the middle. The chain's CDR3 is CASSPLLVGYEQYF. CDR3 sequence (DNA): TGTGCCAGCAGTCCCCTTTTGGTTGGGTACGAGCAGTACTTC.

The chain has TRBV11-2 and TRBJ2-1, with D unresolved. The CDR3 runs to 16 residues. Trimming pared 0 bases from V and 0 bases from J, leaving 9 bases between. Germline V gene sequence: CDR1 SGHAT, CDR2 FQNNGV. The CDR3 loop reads CASSLEASLSYNEQFF. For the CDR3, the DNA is TGTGCCAGCAGCTTAGAGGCAAGCCTCTCCTACAATGAGCAGTTCTTC.

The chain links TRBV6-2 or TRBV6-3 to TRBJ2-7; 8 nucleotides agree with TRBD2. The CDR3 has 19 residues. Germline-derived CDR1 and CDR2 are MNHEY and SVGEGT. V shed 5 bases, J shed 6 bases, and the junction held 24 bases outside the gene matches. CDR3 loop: CASSPLVVTSGRSRREQYF. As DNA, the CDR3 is TGTGCCAGCAGTCCACTCGTCGTTACTAGCGGTAGATCTCGGCGCGAGCAGTACTTC.

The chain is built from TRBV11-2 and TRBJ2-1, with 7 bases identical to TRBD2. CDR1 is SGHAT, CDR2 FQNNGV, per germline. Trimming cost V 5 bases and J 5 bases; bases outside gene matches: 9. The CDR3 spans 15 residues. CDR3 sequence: CASSRRGLVHNEQFF. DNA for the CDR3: TGTGCCAGCAGCCGCCGAGGACTAGTACACAATGAGCAGTTCTTC.

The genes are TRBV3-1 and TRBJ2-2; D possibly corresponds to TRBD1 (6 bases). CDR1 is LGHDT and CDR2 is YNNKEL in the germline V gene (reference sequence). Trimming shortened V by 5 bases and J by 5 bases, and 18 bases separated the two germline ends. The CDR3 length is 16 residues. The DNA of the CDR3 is TGTGCCAGCAGCGGAACAGGGTCTTCCGTTACCGGGGAGCTGTTTTTT. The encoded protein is CASSGTGSSVTGELFF.

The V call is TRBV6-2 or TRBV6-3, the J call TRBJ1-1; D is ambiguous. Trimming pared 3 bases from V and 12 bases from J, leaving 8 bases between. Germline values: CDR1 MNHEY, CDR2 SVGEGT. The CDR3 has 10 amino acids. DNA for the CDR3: TGTGCCAGCAGTTATGGGGAAACTTTCTTT. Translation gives CASSYGETFF.

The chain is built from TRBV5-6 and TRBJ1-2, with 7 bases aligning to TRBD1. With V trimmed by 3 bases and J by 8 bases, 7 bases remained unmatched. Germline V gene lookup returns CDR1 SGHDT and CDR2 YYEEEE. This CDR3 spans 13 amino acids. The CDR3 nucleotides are TGTGCCAGCAGCTGGTCAGGGGGACAAGGCTACACCTTC. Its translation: CASSWSGGQGYTF.

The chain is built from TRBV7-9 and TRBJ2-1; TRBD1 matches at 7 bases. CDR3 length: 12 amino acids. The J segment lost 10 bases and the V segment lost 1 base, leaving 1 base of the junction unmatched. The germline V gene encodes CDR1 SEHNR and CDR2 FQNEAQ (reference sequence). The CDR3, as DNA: TGTGCCAGCAGCTTAGGGGACAGAGAGCAGTTCTTC. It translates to CASSLGDREQFF.

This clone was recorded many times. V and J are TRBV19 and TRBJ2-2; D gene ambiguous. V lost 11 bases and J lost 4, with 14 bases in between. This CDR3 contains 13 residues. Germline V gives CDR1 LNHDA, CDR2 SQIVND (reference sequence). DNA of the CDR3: TGTGCCCTCACATCAGGTCGCACCGGGGAGCTGTTTTTT. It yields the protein CALTSGRTGELFF.

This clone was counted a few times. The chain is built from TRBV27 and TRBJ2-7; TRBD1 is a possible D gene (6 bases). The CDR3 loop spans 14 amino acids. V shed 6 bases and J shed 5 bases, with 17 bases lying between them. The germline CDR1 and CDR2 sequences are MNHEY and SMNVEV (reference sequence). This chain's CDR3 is CASSVGTGPHEQYF. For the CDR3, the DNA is TGTGCCAGCAGCGTCGGTACAGGGCCACACGAGCAGTACTTC.

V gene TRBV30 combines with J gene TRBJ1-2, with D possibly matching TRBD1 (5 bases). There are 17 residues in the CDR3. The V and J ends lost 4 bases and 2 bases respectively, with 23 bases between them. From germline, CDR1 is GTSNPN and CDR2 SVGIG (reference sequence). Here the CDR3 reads CAWIHGDSRGDNYGYTF. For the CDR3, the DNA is TGTGCCTGGATTCATGGAGACTCGCGAGGGGACAACTATGGCTACACCTTC. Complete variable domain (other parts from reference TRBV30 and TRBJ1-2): SQTIHQWPATLVQPVGSPLSLECTVEGTSNPNLYWYRQAAGRGLQLLFYSVGIGQISSEVPQNLSASRPQDRQFILSSKKLLLSDSGFYLCAWIHGDSRGDNYGYTFGSGTRLTVV.

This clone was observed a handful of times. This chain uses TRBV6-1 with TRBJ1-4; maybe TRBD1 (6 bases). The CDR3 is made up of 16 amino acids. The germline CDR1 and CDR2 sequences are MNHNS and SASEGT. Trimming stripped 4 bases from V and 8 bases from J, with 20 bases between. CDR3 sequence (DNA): TGTGCCAGCAGTGCAAGGACAGCTAGTGCTATGGAAAAACTGTTTTTT. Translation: CASSARTASAMEKLFF.